A selection of T cell receptor beta chains follows, all from one sample in a study of blood T cell repertoires in COVID-19. Data came from immunoSEQ multiplex PCR; TCRdb stores just in-frame clones and leaves some out. This sample has approximately 110,000 clones, with more than 70% found just once. Material: peripheral blood. All receptors come from a human donor in a cohort sampled during active COVID-19. The CDR3 runs from the conserved cysteine through the conserved F or W. A D gene is named only where the DNA matches it firmly. Size is omitted from some rows. Given values are once, few, many or a class for expanded clones.

D gene	clone size	J gene	V gene	CDR3 DNA	CDR3 protein
-	-	TRBJ2-1	TRBV7-6	TGTGCCAGCAGCCCCTTCCCTCTAGCGCGAGGAAACTCACGCGGTGAGCAGTTCTTC	CASSPFPLARGNSRGEQFF
-	once	TRBJ2-3	TRBV6-5	TGTGCCAGCAGGCGGGACCCCACAGGTTCAGATACGCAGTATTTT	CASRRDPTGSDTQYF
TRBD1	-	TRBJ1-6	TRBV10-3	TGTGCCATCAGTGAGTCTGGTGTTGACAGGGGTCCCCTCCACTTT	CAISESGVDRGPLHF
TRBD1	-	TRBJ1-2	TRBV28	TGTGCCAGCAGTTCCGACAGGGATAACACCTTC	CASSSDRDNTF
TRBD2	-	TRBJ2-7	TRBV4-1	TGCGCCAGCAAGGAGCGGGAGGAACTAAGCTCCTACGAGCAGTACTTC	CASKEREELSSYEQYF
TRBD1	-	TRBJ2-3	TRBV6-5	TGTGCCGGCAGACAGGGGAGCACAGATACGCAGTATTTT	CAGRQGSTDTQYF
-	once	TRBJ2-1	TRBV23-1	TGCGCCAGCGGGCAAGGACAGCAGAACAATGAGCAGTTCTTC	CASGQGQQNNEQFF
-	-	TRBJ1-2	TRBV6-5	TGTGCCAGCAGATTGCAGGGAGGTGCTGGCTACACCTTC	CASRLQGGAGYTF
-	-	TRBJ1-3	TRBV23-1	TGCGCCAGCAGTCAAGGGCTGGGAAACACCATATATTTT	CASSQGLGNTIYF
-	-	TRBJ1-1	TRBV7-2	TGTGCCAGCAGCTTAGGTCGATCGGGTGTCAGCGGCACTGAAGCTTTCTTT	CASSLGRSGVSGTEAFF